This is a list of T cell receptor beta chains from one sample in a study of CD8 T cells in ankylosing spondylitis. TCRdb independently ran MiXCR on the 5' RACE reads; one entry per CDR3 protein. The table lists roughly 450,000 distinct CDR3 sequences, about 25% of them singletons. Source material: blood, either unsorted or a sorted T cell fraction (not recorded which). These receptors all come from a male donor with ankylosing spondylitis. The CDR3 runs from the conserved cysteine through the conserved F or W. The D gene is left open where the match is weak. Only part of the rows carry a size: once, few, many, or a class if the clone is expanded.

clone_size	v_call	cdr3_length	d_call	j_call	cdr3_aa
few	TRBV7-8	15	NA	TRBJ1-3	CASSETLSSGNTIYF
few	TRBV24-1	16	NA	TRBJ2-1	CATSDSGRISYNEQFF
once	TRBV7-6	13	NA	TRBJ2-5	CASSLAQGETQYF
NA	TRBV20-1	15	NA	TRBJ2-1	CSAPLAGFSDNEQFF
few	TRBV11-2	13	NA	TRBJ1-1	CASSLDPGTEAFF
NA	TRBV29-1	12	NA	TRBJ2-1	CSVAGQINEQFF
once	TRBV19	13	NA	TRBJ1-3	CASSRAPGNTIYF
few	TRBV2	14	NA	TRBJ1-1	CASSVDRPGAEAFF
few	TRBV5-1	15	NA	TRBJ2-1	CASSLDAPRVDEQFF
NA	TRBV11-2	13	NA	TRBJ1-1	CASRHFGGTEAFF
NA	TRBV6-1	13	NA	TRBJ1-1	CASSEARGTEASF
NA	TRBV7-2	15	TRBD1	TRBJ1-1	CASSRQGGAGTEAFF
NA	TRBV5-6	14	NA	TRBJ1-1	CASSLGEWGAEAFF
NA	TRBV20-1	13	NA	TRBJ1-1	CSAERGLDTEAFF
NA	TRBV7-8	16	TRBD1	TRBJ1-5	CASSIDRGRVNQPQHF
many	TRBV24-1	14	NA	TRBJ1-5	CATSVAGTHQPQHF
many	TRBV12-3/TRBV12-4	16	TRBD1	TRBJ2-3	CASSSTGTGSTDTQYF
many	TRBV20-1	11	NA	TRBJ2-3	CSATLADTQYF
NA	TRBV6-1	13	NA	TRBJ1-2	CASSTGTNYGYTF
NA	TRBV11-3	15	NA	TRBJ2-2	CASGPGWENTGELFF
NA	TRBV20-1	14	NA	TRBJ2-4	CSARDFPGKNIQYF
few	TRBV6-2/TRBV6-3	17	NA	TRBJ2-2	CASSGRAGRSNTGELFF
NA	TRBV6-2/TRBV6-3	13	NA	TRBJ2-5	CASSYQPTETQYF
NA	TRBV20-1	18	TRBD2	TRBJ2-3	CSASRTSGMFHYTDTQYF
few	TRBV4-1	16	TRBD1	TRBJ2-1	CASSQPGTGGHNEQFF
few	TRBV29-1	15	NA	TRBJ2-3	CSVAGALHRRDTQYF
NA	TRBV20-1	14	NA	TRBJ2-5	CSAALDGSMETQYF
few	TRBV5-1	16	NA	TRBJ1-2	CASSFSPGDWGYGYTF
NA	TRBV4-1	13	TRBD2	TRBJ2-1	CASSPRWEGEQFF
NA	TRBV7-9	16	TRBD2	TRBJ2-2	CASSPGTSRNTGELFF
few	TRBV5-1	12	NA	TRBJ2-3	CASSPRKGTQYF
few	TRBV7-2	13	NA	TRBJ2-7	CASSLGGIYEQYF
many	TRBV20-1	13	NA	TRBJ2-7	CSARRDGAYEQYF
NA	TRBV25-1	14	NA	TRBJ2-7	CASSEPRGPNEQYF
few	TRBV6-5	14	NA	TRBJ2-6	CASSHPDRANVLTF
many	TRBV12-3/TRBV12-4	15	NA	TRBJ1-3	CASSPPGQIEGTIYF
few	TRBV29-1	15	TRBD2	TRBJ2-5	CSVSLAGGPGETQYF
few	TRBV3-1	13	NA	TRBJ1-1	CASSLNMNTEAFF
NA	TRBV7-2	17	NA	TRBJ2-5	CASSQKMGGTGQETQYF
NA	TRBV10-3	15	NA	TRBJ2-1	CAISGRDGSYNEQFF
NA	TRBV20-1	13	NA	TRBJ1-5	CSARVEYNQPQHF
NA	TRBV11-2	17	NA	TRBJ2-7	CASSQRPEGQPSYEQYF
NA	TRBV4-1	11	TRBD1	TRBJ1-5	CVGTGNQPQHF
few	TRBV10-3	16	TRBD2	TRBJ2-3	CAISDRLAGDTDTQYF
NA	TRBV18	17	TRBD2	TRBJ2-2	CASSPRPGLAGTGELFF
few	TRBV5-5	15	TRBD1	TRBJ2-1	CASSPGTGRYNEQFF
few	TRBV7-2	14	NA	TRBJ1-2	CASSQSQGTYGYTF
many	TRBV20-1	15	TRBD2	TRBJ2-1	CSAPNRLAGVDEQFF
NA	TRBV12-3/TRBV12-4	17	NA	TRBJ2-6	CASSLTTTYSGANVLTF
many	TRBV29-1	14	TRBD1	TRBJ1-2	CSVTRDRGNYGYTF
NA	TRBV29-1	15	NA	TRBJ2-3	CSAKSLSVVTDTQYF
NA	TRBV5-1	14	NA	TRBJ1-1	CASSLPRGDTEAFF
NA	TRBV6-2/TRBV6-3	15	TRBD1	TRBJ1-2	CASNPRDRGGYGYTF